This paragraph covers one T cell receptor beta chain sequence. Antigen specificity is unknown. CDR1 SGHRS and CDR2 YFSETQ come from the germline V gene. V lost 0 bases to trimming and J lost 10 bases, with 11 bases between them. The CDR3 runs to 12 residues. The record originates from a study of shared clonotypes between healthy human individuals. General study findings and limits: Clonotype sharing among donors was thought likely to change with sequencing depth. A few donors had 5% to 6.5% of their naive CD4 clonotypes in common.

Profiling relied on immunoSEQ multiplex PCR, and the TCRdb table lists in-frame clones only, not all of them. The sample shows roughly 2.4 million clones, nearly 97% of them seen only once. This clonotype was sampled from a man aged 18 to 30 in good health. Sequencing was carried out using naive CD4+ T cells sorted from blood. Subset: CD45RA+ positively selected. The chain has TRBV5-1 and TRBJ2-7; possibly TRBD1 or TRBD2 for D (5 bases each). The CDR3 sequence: CASSLEGTYQYF. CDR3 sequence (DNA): TGCGCCAGCAGCTTGGAAGGGACCTACCAGTACTTC.